This T cell receptor beta chain is from a study of blood T cell repertoires in COVID-19. Study-level background: Samples of COVID-19 (acute and convalescent) were obtained from the United States, Italy and Spain. In each case, the material was cDNA or gDNA derived from T cells, B-cell-depleted T cells, or PBMCs.

The V gene's germline CDR1 is GTSNPN and CDR2 SVGIG (reference sequence). The V and J ends lost 0 bases and 1 base respectively, with 12 bases between them. CDR3 size: 15 residues. Using immunoSEQ multiplex PCR, the repertoire was profiled, and TCRdb retains in-frame clones only, with some absent. The table lists just over 150,000 clones, approximately 82% of them singletons, with over 20% in the top ten. This clonotype originated in a woman of 80 years or more with acute or convalescent COVID-19. The V and J genes are TRBV30 and TRBJ1-1; D is unclear. The material sequenced was peripheral blood. CDR3 region: CAWSVMRTENTEAFF. The CDR3 DNA reads as TGTGCCTGGAGTGTAATGCGGACTGAGAACACTGAAGCTTTCTTT.